This is a list of T cell receptor beta chains from one sample in a study of identical twins. TCRdb independently ran MiXCR on the 5' RACE reads; one entry per CDR3 protein. This repertoire shows more than 1.5 million distinct CDR3 sequences, 25% to 35% found once; its top ten account for approximately 0.25%. The sequenced material came from cord blood. These receptors were collected from a newborn girl in good health. CDR3s include the opening cysteine and the closing phenylalanine or tryptophan. D genes are given only for firm matches. A clone size is listed for some rows: how often the clone was seen (once, few, many), or a class if it is expanded.

j_call,v_call,clone_size,d_call,cdr3_nt,cdr3_aa
TRBJ2-7,TRBV11-2,many,.,TGCGCCAGCAGTAGGGGCGGCGAGCAGTACTTC,CASSRGGEQYF
TRBJ2-7,TRBV20-1,few,TRBD2,TGCAGTGCTAGGGGGCCTAGCGGGTCTTACGAGCAGTACTTC,CSARGPSGSYEQYF
TRBJ2-2,TRBV10-2,few,.,TGCGCCACCAGTTTAAGGGGGAACACCGGGGAGCTGTTTTTT,CATSLRGNTGELFF
TRBJ2-3,TRBV7-9,many,.,TGTGCCAGCAGCTTACCAGGGGGGGCAGATACGCAGTATTTT,CASSLPGGADTQYF
TRBJ2-7,TRBV20-1,.,.,TGCAGTGCTCCAACTAGGGCTGAGGACGAGCAGTACTTC,CSAPTRAEDEQYF
TRBJ2-5,TRBV25-1,.,TRBD2,TGTGCCAGCAGTCCCTGGACTAGCGGGAAAGAGACCCAGTACTTC,CASSPWTSGKETQYF
TRBJ2-3,TRBV5-1,.,.,TGCGCCAGCCGGCTAGCGCCTACGCGAGATACGCAGTATTTT,CASRLAPTRDTQYF
TRBJ2-1,TRBV7-2,.,TRBD2,TGTGCCAGCAGCTTAGAGGGACTAGCGAGGTACAATGAGCAGTTCTTC,CASSLEGLARYNEQFF
TRBJ2-5,TRBV4-2,.,.,TGTGCCAGCAGCCCGGTCGACGGAGCGTTTCAAGAGACCCAGTACTTC,CASSPVDGAFQETQYF
TRBJ2-7,TRBV4-1,.,TRBD2,TGCGCCAGCACCAAGCAACGGACTAGCGGGAGAGGGGACAATGAGCAGTACTTC,CASTKQRTSGRGDNEQYF
TRBJ2-3,TRBV28,few,.,TGTGCCACCTTCTACATTGGGCAGGGCACAGATACGCAGTATTTT,CATFYIGQGTDTQYF
TRBJ2-5,TRBV3-1,.,.,TGTGCCAGCAGCCCCCTTGGCCGGACCCAGTACTTC,CASSPLGRTQYF
TRBJ1-6,TRBV7-9,few,TRBD1,TGTGCCAGCAGCTTAGGGGACAGGTATTCACCCCTCCACTTT,CASSLGDRYSPLHF
TRBJ2-3,TRBV27,.,.,TGTGCCAGCAGTTCCTACCCCCTAGCAAATACGCAGTATTTT,CASSSYPLANTQYF
TRBJ2-3,TRBV10-3,many,.,TGTGCCATCAGTGAGCGGGTAGCGGTGATGGGAGATACGCAGTATTTT,CAISERVAVMGDTQYF
TRBJ2-3,TRBV20-1,few,TRBD2,TGCAGTGCTAGAGGGATAGCGGGAGCGGATACGCAGTATTTT,CSARGIAGADTQYF
TRBJ1-2,TRBV7-9,.,TRBD1,TGTGCCAGCAGCCCGTACAGGGGACTTGGGTATGGCTACACCTTC,CASSPYRGLGYGYTF
TRBJ1-1,TRBV10-3,.,.,TGTGCCATCAGGTCTCTTTTGAACACTGAAGCTTTCTTT,CAIRSLLNTEAFF
TRBJ1-4,TRBV7-9,once,.,TGTGCCAGCAGCTCCTGGATGGAAGTTGCAACTAATGAAAAACTGTTTTTT,CASSSWMEVATNEKLFF
TRBJ2-1,TRBV5-1,few,TRBD2,TGCGCCAGCAGCTCGTCCATAGCGGGAGGGCCATACAGGAATGAGCAGTTCTTC,CASSSSIAGGPYRNEQFF
TRBJ1-5,TRBV25-1,.,TRBD1,TGTGCCAGCCAAGGACAGGGTGGGAATCAGCCCCAGCATTTT,CASQGQGGNQPQHF
TRBJ1-2,TRBV5-1,few,.,TGCGCCAGCAGCCCAAGGGGGGGCCAAGGCTACACCTTC,CASSPRGGQGYTF
TRBJ2-7,TRBV28,.,.,TGTGCCAGCAGTTCCTTAGGAGGGGGACACCCCTACGAGCAGTACTTC,CASSSLGGGHPYEQYF
TRBJ1-3,TRBV27,few,.,TGTGCCAGCAGTTTGTCCCCTTCCTCTGGAAACACCATATATTTT,CASSLSPSSGNTIYF